These T cell receptor beta chains were read from a single sample in a study of liver allograft versus peripheral blood T cells. TCRdb re-called the reads with MiXCR, one entry per CDR3 protein. The sample shows about 12,000 distinct CDR3 sequences, roughly 28% of them seen only once. The receptors were sampled from a human patient who had a liver transplant. Some T cells may possibly be graft donor cells. Both conserved end residues are part of each CDR3. The D gene is left open where the match is weak. For some rows the clone size is stated as once, few or many, or as a class when expanded; others skip it.

abundance: medium-sized; len: 14; j_gene: TRBJ2-3; v_gene: TRBV19; d_gene: TRBD2; CDR3nt: TGTGCCAGCGGTAGGACTAGCGCCACAGATACGCAGTATTTT; CDR3aa: CASGRTSATDTQYF
abundance: few; len: 13; j_gene: TRBJ2-5; v_gene: TRBV28; d_gene: .; CDR3nt: TGTGCCAGCAGTTTAGAGGGTACTGAGACCCAGTACTTC; CDR3aa: CASSLEGTETQYF
abundance: .; len: 15; j_gene: TRBJ2-1; v_gene: TRBV28; d_gene: TRBD2; CDR3nt: TGTGCCAGCAGGCTAATAGCGGGAACCTACAATGAGCAGTTCTTC; CDR3aa: CASRLIAGTYNEQFF
abundance: once; len: 15; j_gene: TRBJ2-7; v_gene: TRBV20-1; d_gene: .; CDR3nt: TGCAGTGCTAGGAGGACACGAGGGGACCCCTACGAGCAGTACTTC; CDR3aa: CSARRTRGDPYEQYF
abundance: medium-sized; len: 14; j_gene: TRBJ1-2; v_gene: TRBV9; d_gene: .; CDR3nt: TGTGCCAGCACCCCGGCGACACAACTGGCCGGCTACACCTTC; CDR3aa: CASTPATQLAGYTF
abundance: .; len: 14; j_gene: TRBJ2-7; v_gene: TRBV5-4; d_gene: TRBD1; CDR3nt: TGTGCCAGCAGCTTACAGGGACAGTCCTACGAGCAGTACTTC; CDR3aa: CASSLQGQSYEQYF
abundance: once; len: 12; j_gene: TRBJ2-7; v_gene: TRBV20-1; d_gene: .; CDR3nt: TGCAGTGCTAGTTTGGGGGAGGGGGGGCAGTACTTC; CDR3aa: CSASLGEGGQYF
abundance: many; len: 12; j_gene: TRBJ1-2; v_gene: TRBV6-1; d_gene: .; CDR3nt: TGTGCCAGCAGTGAAAAAGGGTTGGGCTACACCTTC; CDR3aa: CASSEKGLGYTF
abundance: medium-sized; len: 13; j_gene: TRBJ2-2; v_gene: TRBV19; d_gene: .; CDR3nt: TGTGCCAGTAGTATTGAGGGACCCGGGGAGCTGTTTTTT; CDR3aa: CASSIEGPGELFF
abundance: .; len: 15; j_gene: TRBJ1-5; v_gene: TRBV20-1; d_gene: TRBD1; CDR3nt: TGCAGTGCCTTATCGGGACAGGGGAGCAATCAGCCCCAGCATTTT; CDR3aa: CSALSGQGSNQPQHF
abundance: .; len: 15; j_gene: TRBJ2-7; v_gene: TRBV7-2; d_gene: TRBD1; CDR3nt: TGTGCCAGCAGCTTTAGAGACAGGGTGGACTACGAGCAGTACTTC; CDR3aa: CASSFRDRVDYEQYF
abundance: medium-sized; len: 13; j_gene: TRBJ1-1; v_gene: TRBV6-5; d_gene: .; CDR3nt: TGTGCCAGCAGGGGGCGTGGAGACACTGAAGCTTTCTTT; CDR3aa: CASRGRGDTEAFF
abundance: few; len: 13; j_gene: TRBJ1-1; v_gene: TRBV6-1; d_gene: .; CDR3nt: TGTGCCACCAAAGGGTGGGGCCCCACTGAAGCTTTCTTT; CDR3aa: CATKGWGPTEAFF
abundance: medium-sized; len: 15; j_gene: TRBJ2-3; v_gene: TRBV29-1; d_gene: TRBD1; CDR3nt: TGCAGCGTAGGGGTGGGGACAGGGGTGACAGATACGCAGTATTTT; CDR3aa: CSVGVGTGVTDTQYF
abundance: .; len: 16; j_gene: TRBJ1-1; v_gene: TRBV6-6; d_gene: TRBD1; CDR3nt: TGTGCCAGCGAAAGGACAGGGGGCGGAGGGAACACTGAAGCTTTCTTT; CDR3aa: CASERTGGGGNTEAFF
abundance: medium-sized; len: 14; j_gene: TRBJ1-2; v_gene: TRBV28; d_gene: TRBD1; CDR3nt: TGTGCCAGCGTACCAGGGGGGGATAACTATGGCTACACCTTC; CDR3aa: CASVPGGDNYGYTF
abundance: few; len: 14; j_gene: TRBJ1-1; v_gene: TRBV18; d_gene: .; CDR3nt: TGTGCCAGCTCACCTACTACAGGGAACACTGAAGCTTTCTTT; CDR3aa: CASSPTTGNTEAFF
abundance: few; len: 12; j_gene: TRBJ2-3; v_gene: TRBV20-1; d_gene: .; CDR3nt: TGCAGTGCTTTATGGTCCCGGGATACGCAGTATTTT; CDR3aa: CSALWSRDTQYF
abundance: many; len: 16; j_gene: TRBJ1-4; v_gene: TRBV18; d_gene: .; CDR3nt: TGTGCCAGCTCACCAGATCCGACAGGAACTAATGAAAAACTGTTTTTT; CDR3aa: CASSPDPTGTNEKLFF
abundance: .; len: 14; j_gene: TRBJ1-5; v_gene: TRBV7-2; d_gene: .; CDR3nt: TGTGCCAGCAGCTTGGGTAGTGGCAATCAGCCCCGGCATTTT; CDR3aa: CASSLGSGNQPRHF
abundance: medium-sized; len: 13; j_gene: TRBJ1-1; v_gene: TRBV19; d_gene: .; CDR3nt: TGTGCCAGTAGTATGTCGGCGAACACTGAAGCTTTCTTT; CDR3aa: CASSMSANTEAFF
abundance: once; len: 16; j_gene: TRBJ1-2; v_gene: TRBV19; d_gene: .; CDR3nt: TGTGCCAGTAGTCAAACAATCGGGAGGAAGGACTATGGCTACACCTTC; CDR3aa: CASSQTIGRKDYGYTF
abundance: few; len: 17; j_gene: TRBJ2-7; v_gene: TRBV28; d_gene: .; CDR3nt: TGTGCCAGCAGTTTTTCCAGGGGGGCCAGATCGGCCTACGAGCAGTACTTC; CDR3aa: CASSFSRGARSAYEQYF
abundance: few; len: 13; j_gene: TRBJ2-7; v_gene: TRBV10-3; d_gene: .; CDR3nt: TGTGCCATCAGTGAATGGGGAGCCTACGAGCAGTACTTC; CDR3aa: CAISEWGAYEQYF
abundance: .; len: 16; j_gene: TRBJ2-6; v_gene: TRBV7-9; d_gene: .; CDR3nt: TGTGCCAGCAGCTTACTCGACAGCTCTGGGGCCAACGTCCTGACTTTC; CDR3aa: CASSLLDSSGANVLTF
abundance: .; len: 14; j_gene: TRBJ2-1; v_gene: TRBV12-3/TRBV12-4; d_gene: .; CDR3nt: TGTGCCAGCAGTTTAGGACAGAGCTACAATGAGCAGTTCTTC; CDR3aa: CASSLGQSYNEQFF
abundance: medium-sized; len: 13; j_gene: TRBJ1-1; v_gene: TRBV28; d_gene: .; CDR3nt: TGTGCCAGCAGTCCCCCACTTCCCACTGAAGCTTTCTTT; CDR3aa: CASSPPLPTEAFF
abundance: few; len: 14; j_gene: TRBJ2-7; v_gene: TRBV28; d_gene: TRBD1; CDR3nt: TGTGCCAGCAGCGGACAGGGGGCCTCCTACGAGCAGTACTTC; CDR3aa: CASSGQGASYEQYF
abundance: medium-sized; len: 16; j_gene: TRBJ2-1; v_gene: TRBV18; d_gene: .; CDR3nt: TGTGCCAGCTCACCAGAACGGGATCTGGCATACAATGAGCAGTTCTTC; CDR3aa: CASSPERDLAYNEQFF
abundance: .; len: 17; j_gene: TRBJ2-1; v_gene: TRBV5-5; d_gene: TRBD2; CDR3nt: TGTGCCAGCAGCTGGACCGGGACTAGCGGGGGATACAATGAGCAGTTCTTC; CDR3aa: CASSWTGTSGGYNEQFF
abundance: few; len: 14; j_gene: TRBJ1-4; v_gene: TRBV10-1; d_gene: TRBD1; CDR3nt: TGCGCCAGCAGTTCCGGGACAGCTAATGAAAAACTGTTTTTT; CDR3aa: CASSSGTANEKLFF
abundance: few; len: 15; j_gene: TRBJ1-2; v_gene: TRBV6-5; d_gene: .; CDR3nt: TGTGCCAGCAGCCTTGGGCAGGGGAGAGGGCCTGGCTACACCTTC; CDR3aa: CASSLGQGRGPGYTF
abundance: medium-sized; len: 13; j_gene: TRBJ1-5; v_gene: TRBV6-1; d_gene: TRBD1; CDR3nt: TGTGCCAGCACCCTCGGGACAGCGCAGCCCCAGCATTTT; CDR3aa: CASTLGTAQPQHF
abundance: .; len: 19; j_gene: TRBJ2-7; v_gene: TRBV11-1; d_gene: TRBD1; CDR3nt: TGTGCCAGCAGCTTAAGGGGGAAAGGTTGGACAGGAGACTCCTACGAGCAGTACTTC; CDR3aa: CASSLRGKGWTGDSYEQYF
abundance: .; len: 16; j_gene: TRBJ2-3; v_gene: TRBV24-1; d_gene: .; CDR3nt: TGTGCCACCAGTGATTTCCCTATGGAGAGCACAGATACGCAGTATTTT; CDR3aa: CATSDFPMESTDTQYF
abundance: .; len: 15; j_gene: TRBJ1-6; v_gene: TRBV5-6; d_gene: .; CDR3nt: TGTGCCAGCACCCCGTCGGGCTCCTATAATTCACCCCTCCACTTT; CDR3aa: CASTPSGSYNSPLHF